The rows below give T cell receptor beta chains drawn from one sample of a study of blood T cell repertoires in COVID-19. Measured with immunoSEQ multiplex PCR; TCRdb has only the in-frame clones, and not every one. This table holds under 250,000 clones, approximately 84% found once. The sequenced sample was peripheral blood. Receptors were obtained from a woman aged 50 to 60 with active or convalescent COVID-19. Each CDR3 is given without its conserved first and last residue. Each record gives: V gene, D gene, CDR3 protein. The D gene is left open where the match is weak.

V: TRBV18; D: -; CDR3: ASSPLPTRYGYT
V: TRBV21-1; D: -; CDR3: ASSKEGNSYNSPLH
V: TRBV5-1; D: -; CDR3: ASSYSGFSTEAF
V: TRBV12-5; D: -; CDR3: ASGLITYEQY
V: TRBV5-4; D: TRBD2; CDR3: ASSFGGEANVLT
V: TRBV15; D: -; CDR3: ATSPLRQSGAGELF
V: TRBV18; D: TRBD1; CDR3: ASSPGQGSDIQY
V: TRBV5-1; D: -; CDR3: ASSFRERNTEAF
V: TRBV5-6; D: -; CDR3: ASSLLREVNEQF
V: TRBV3-1/TRBV3-2; D: TRBD1; CDR3: ASSQNRGGLGANVLT
V: TRBV12-5; D: -; CDR3: ASGLAPSAGELF
V: TRBV19; D: -; CDR3: ASSSGRIYGYT
V: TRBV24-1; D: -; CDR3: ATSGGYQPQH
V: TRBV28; D: -; CDR3: ASSLGQYEQY
V: TRBV3-1/TRBV3-2; D: -; CDR3: ASSPQGDRRNTEAF
V: TRBV2; D: -; CDR3: ASSEEVLFEKLF
V: TRBV6-2/TRBV6-3; D: -; CDR3: ASSLNTGELF